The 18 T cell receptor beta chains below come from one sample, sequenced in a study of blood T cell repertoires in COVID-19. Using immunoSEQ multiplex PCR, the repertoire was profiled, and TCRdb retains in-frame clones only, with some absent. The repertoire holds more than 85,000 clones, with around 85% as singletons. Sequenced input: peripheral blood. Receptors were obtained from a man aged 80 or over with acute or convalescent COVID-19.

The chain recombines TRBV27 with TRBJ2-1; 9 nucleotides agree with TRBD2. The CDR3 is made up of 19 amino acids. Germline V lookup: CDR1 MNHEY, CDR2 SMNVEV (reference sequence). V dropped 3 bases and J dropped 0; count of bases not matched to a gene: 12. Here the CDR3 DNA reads TGTGCCAGCAGTTTCAGGCTAGCGGGGTCCTCCAGCTCCTACAATGAGCAGTTCTTC. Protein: CASSFRLAGSSSSYNEQFF.

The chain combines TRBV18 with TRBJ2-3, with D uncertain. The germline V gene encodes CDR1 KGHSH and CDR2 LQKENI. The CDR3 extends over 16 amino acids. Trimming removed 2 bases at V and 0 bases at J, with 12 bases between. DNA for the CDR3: TGTGCCAGCTCACCAAGAGCCATTGCTAGCACAGATACGCAGTATTTT. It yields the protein CASSPRAIASTDTQYF.

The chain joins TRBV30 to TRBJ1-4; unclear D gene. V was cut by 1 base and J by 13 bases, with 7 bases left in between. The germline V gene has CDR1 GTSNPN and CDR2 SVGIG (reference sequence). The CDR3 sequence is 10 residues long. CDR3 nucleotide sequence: TGTGCCTGGAGTGGAGAGGTACTGTTTTTT. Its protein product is CAWSGEVLFF.

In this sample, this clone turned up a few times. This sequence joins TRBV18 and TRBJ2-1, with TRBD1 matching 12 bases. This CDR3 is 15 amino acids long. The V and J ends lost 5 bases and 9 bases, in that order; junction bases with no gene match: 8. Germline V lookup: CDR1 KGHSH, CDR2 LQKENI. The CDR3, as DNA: TGTGCCAGCTCAGACGCGGGACAGGGGGCCACTGAGCAGTTCTTC. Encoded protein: CASSDAGQGATEQFF. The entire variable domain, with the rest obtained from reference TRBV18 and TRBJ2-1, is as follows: NAGVMQNPRHLVRRRGQEARLRCSPMKGHSHVYWYRQLPEEGLKFMVYLQKENIIDESGMPKERFSAEFPKEGPSILRIQQVVRGDSAAYFCASSDAGQGATEQFFGPGTRLTVL.

The DNA of the CDR3 is TGTGCCAGCTGGACAGCCGGAACCTACGAGCAGTACTTC. Its protein is CASWTAGTYEQYF. The chain combines TRBV27 with TRBJ2-7; the D gene is possibly TRBD1 (6 bases). CDR1 is MNHEY, CDR2 SMNVEV, per germline (reference sequence). V was cut by 8 bases and J by 2 bases, with 13 bases left in between. CDR3 length equals 13 residues.

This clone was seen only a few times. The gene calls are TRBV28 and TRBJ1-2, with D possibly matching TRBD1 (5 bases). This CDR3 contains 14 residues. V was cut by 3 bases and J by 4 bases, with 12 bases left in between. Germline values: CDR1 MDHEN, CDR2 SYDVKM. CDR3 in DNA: TGTGCCAGCAGTTTTTCCAGGGCCCTCTATGGCTACACCTTC. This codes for CASSFSRALYGYTF.

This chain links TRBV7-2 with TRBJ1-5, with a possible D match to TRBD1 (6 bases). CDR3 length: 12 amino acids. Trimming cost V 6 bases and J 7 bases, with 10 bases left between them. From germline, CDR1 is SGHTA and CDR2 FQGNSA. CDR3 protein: CASSNRAQPQHF. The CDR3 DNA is TGTGCCAGCAGTAACAGGGCGCAGCCCCAGCATTTT. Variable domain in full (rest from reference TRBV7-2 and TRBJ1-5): GAGVSQSPSNKVTEKGKDVELRCDPISGHTALYWYRQSLGQGLEFLIYFQGNSAPDKSGLPSDRFSAERTGGSVSTLTIQRTQQEDSAVYLCASSNRAQPQHFGDGTRLSIL.

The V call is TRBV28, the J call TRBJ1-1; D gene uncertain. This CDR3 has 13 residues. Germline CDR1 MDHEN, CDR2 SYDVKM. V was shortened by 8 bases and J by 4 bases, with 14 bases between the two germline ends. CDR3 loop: CASSREVGTEAFF. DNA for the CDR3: TGTGCCAGCTCCCGTGAGGTGGGCACTGAAGCTTTCTTT.

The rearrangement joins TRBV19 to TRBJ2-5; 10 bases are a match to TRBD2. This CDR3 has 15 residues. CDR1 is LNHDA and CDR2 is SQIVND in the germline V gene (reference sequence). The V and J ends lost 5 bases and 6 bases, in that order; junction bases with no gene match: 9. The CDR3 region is CASSLTGTSEQTQYF. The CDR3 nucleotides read TGTGCCAGTAGTTTAACCGGGACTAGCGAGCAGACCCAGTACTTC.

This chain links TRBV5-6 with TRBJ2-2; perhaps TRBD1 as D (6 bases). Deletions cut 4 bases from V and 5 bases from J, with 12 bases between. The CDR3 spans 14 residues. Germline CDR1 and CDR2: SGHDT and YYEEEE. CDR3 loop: CASSQGWRTGELFF. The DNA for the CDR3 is TGTGCCAGCAGCCAGGGGTGGAGAACCGGGGAGCTGTTTTTT.

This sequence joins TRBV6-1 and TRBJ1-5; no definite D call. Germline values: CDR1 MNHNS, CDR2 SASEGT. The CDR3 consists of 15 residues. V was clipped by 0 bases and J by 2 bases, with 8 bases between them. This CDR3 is CASSEAMGGNQPQHF. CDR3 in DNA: TGTGCCAGCAGTGAAGCAATGGGAGGCAATCAGCCCCAGCATTTT.

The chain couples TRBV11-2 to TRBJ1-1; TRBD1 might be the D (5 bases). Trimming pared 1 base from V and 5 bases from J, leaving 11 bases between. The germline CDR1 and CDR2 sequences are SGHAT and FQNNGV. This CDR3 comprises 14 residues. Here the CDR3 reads CASSLVGGETEAFF. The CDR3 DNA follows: TGTGCCAGCAGCTTAGTCGGAGGGGAGACTGAAGCTTTCTTT.

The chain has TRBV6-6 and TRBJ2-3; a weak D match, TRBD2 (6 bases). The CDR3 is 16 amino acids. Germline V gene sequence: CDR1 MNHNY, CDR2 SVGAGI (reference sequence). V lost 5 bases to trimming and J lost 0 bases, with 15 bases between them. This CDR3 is CASSRPSGTSTDTQYF. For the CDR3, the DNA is TGTGCCAGCAGTCGACCGTCAGGGACTAGCACAGATACGCAGTATTTT.

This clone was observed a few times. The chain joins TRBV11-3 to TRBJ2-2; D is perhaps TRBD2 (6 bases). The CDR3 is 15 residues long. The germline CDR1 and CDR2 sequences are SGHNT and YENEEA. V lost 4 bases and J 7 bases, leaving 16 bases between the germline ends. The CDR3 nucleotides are TGTGCCAGCAGCTCCTCGGGACTCCACAGCGGGGAGCTGTTTTTT. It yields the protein CASSSSGLHSGELFF.

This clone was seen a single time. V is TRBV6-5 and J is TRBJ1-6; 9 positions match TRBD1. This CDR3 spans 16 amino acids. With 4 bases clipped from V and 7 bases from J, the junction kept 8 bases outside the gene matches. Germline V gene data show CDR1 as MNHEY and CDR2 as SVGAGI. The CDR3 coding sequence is TGTGCCAGCAGTTGGGGGACAGGGAGGCTGAATTCACCCCTCCACTTT. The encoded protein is CASSWGTGRLNSPLHF.

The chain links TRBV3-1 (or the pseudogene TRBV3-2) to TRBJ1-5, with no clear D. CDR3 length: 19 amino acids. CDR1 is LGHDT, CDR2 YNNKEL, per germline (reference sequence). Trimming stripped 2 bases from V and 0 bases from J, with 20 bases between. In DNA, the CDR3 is TGTGCCAGCAGCCAACCACTCGTCTGGGCAGAGTATAGCAATCAGCCCCAGCATTTT. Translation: CASSQPLVWAEYSNQPQHF.

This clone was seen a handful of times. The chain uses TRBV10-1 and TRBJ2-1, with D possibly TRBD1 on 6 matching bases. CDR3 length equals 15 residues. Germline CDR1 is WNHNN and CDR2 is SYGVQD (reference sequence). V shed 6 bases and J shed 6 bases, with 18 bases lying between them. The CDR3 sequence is CASSPDSTLFNEQFF. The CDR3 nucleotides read TGCGCCAGCAGCCCGGACAGTACCCTCTTCAATGAGCAGTTCTTC.

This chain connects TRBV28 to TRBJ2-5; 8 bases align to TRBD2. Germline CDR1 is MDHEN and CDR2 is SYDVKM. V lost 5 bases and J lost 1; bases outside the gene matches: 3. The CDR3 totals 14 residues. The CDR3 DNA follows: TGTGCCAGCAGTATAGCGGGGCTCCAAGAGACCCAGTACTTC. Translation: CASSIAGLQETQYF.